This T cell receptor (beta chain) was documented in a study of CD8 T cells in Susac syndrome. The germline V gene has CDR1 MGHDK and CDR2 SYGVNS. The CDR3 covers 18 residues. V was pared by 4 bases and J by 5 bases, with 17 bases of the junction left unmatched. The multiple sclerosis controls, all treatment-naive patients, had relapsing-remitting disease that was stable or active. It was with random hexamers that roughly 0.45 to 1 ug RNA was reverse transcribed. Multiplex PCR with immunoSEQ amplified the TCR beta CDR3 across 54 Vbeta and 13 Jbeta. TCRdb reanalysed the immunoSEQ multiplex PCR reads using MiXCR and keeps one entry per CDR3 protein. The data show approximately 280,000 distinct CDR3 sequences, with roughly 81% seen just once and about 0.11% held by the top ten.

The rearrangement links TRBV25-1 to TRBJ1-3; 7 bases line up with TRBD1. Sequences were obtained from CD8+ T cells from PBMCs. This TCR was sampled from a human donor with multiple sclerosis. The CDR3 DNA follows: TGTGCCAGCAGTGGACAGGGTCGAACGCCGGGAGATCGAAACACCATATATTTT. This gives the protein CASSGQGRTPGDRNTIYF.